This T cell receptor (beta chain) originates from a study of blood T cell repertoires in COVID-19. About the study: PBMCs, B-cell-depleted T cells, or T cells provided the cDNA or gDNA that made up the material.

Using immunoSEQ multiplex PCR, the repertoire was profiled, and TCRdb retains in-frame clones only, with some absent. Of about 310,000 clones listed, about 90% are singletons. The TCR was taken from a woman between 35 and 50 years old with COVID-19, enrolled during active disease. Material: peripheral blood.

CDR3 nucleotide sequence: TGTGCCAGCAGCCAAGAAAGCGGGGCGAACGGCTACACCTTC. Amino acid sequence: CASSQESGANGYTF. The J gene is TRBJ1-2, the V gene TRBV3-1 (or the pseudogene TRBV3-2); D might be TRBD1 (5 bases). Germline assignment: CDR1 LGHDT and CDR2 YNNKEL (reference sequence). V was cut by 0 bases and J by 8 bases, with 13 bases left in between. This CDR3 is 14 amino acids long.